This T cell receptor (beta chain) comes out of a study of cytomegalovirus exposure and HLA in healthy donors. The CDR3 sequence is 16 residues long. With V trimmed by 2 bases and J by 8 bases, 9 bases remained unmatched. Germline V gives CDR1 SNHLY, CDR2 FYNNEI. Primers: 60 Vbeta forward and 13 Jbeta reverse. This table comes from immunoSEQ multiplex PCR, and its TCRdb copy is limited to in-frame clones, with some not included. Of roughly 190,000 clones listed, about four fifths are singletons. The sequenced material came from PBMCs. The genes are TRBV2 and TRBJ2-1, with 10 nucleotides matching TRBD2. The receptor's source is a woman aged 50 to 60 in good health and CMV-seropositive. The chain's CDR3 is CASSETTRTSGHEQFF. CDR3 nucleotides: TGTGCCAGCAGTGAAACAACTAGGACTAGCGGCCATGAGCAGTTCTTC.